These T cell receptor beta chains were read from a single sample in a study of cytomegalovirus exposure and HLA in healthy donors. TCRdb's copy holds only in-frame clones and misses some; the assay was immunoSEQ multiplex PCR. The sample yields about 170,000 clones, about 80% seen once. Sequencing input: PBMCs. These receptors all come from a woman in her forties or fifties in good health and CMV-seronegative. Both conserved end residues are part of each CDR3. D genes are given only for firm matches. Expanded clones get a size class; other rows say once, few or many, or leave the size out.

TRBD2	-	TRBV27	TRBJ2-7	TGTGCCAGCAGTCCCCTTATAGCGGGAGGGCCTTACGAGCAGTACTTC	CASSPLIAGGPYEQYF
TRBD1	-	TRBV2	TRBJ1-4	TGTGCCAGCAGTACAGGGGCCACTAATGAAAAACTGTTTTTT	CASSTGATNEKLFF
TRBD1	-	TRBV19	TRBJ1-1	TGTGCCAGCTTTCGGACAGGGAGGAACACTGAAGCTTTCTTT	CASFRTGRNTEAFF
-	few	TRBV7-9	TRBJ1-4	TGTGCCAGCAGCCTACAACAGGGTGGGAATGAAAAACTGTTTTTT	CASSLQQGGNEKLFF
-	few	TRBV9	TRBJ1-4	TGTGCCAGCAGCGTAGCTCAGACAGCCACAACTAATGAAAAACTGTTTTTT	CASSVAQTATTNEKLFF
-	-	TRBV7-9	TRBJ2-2	TGTGCCAGCAGCTTATACAGGGCGGGCACCGGGGAGCTGTTTTTT	CASSLYRAGTGELFF
TRBD2	-	TRBV7-2	TRBJ2-7	TGTGCCAGCAGCTTATTCGGCCTCTCTAGCGGGAGCATCGACGAGCAGTACTTC	CASSLFGLSSGSIDEQYF
-	-	TRBV7-2	TRBJ1-6	TGTGCCAGCCGTCATTTGGGGCGCGGTAAAAGAAATTCACCCCTCCACTTT	CASRHLGRGKRNSPLHF
TRBD1	-	TRBV19	TRBJ2-1	TGTGCCAGTAGTAAAACCGGGACAGGGAGTTACAATGAGCAGTTCTTC	CASSKTGTGSYNEQFF
-	-	TRBV19	TRBJ2-7	TGTGCCAGTAGCCGCCGGGGAATTGGGATCTACGAGCAGTACTTC	CASSRRGIGIYEQYF
-	-	TRBV11-2	TRBJ2-3	TGTGCCAGCAGCTTAGTGGGGGGGCGCACAGATACGCAGTATTTT	CASSLVGGRTDTQYF
-	-	TRBV28	TRBJ1-1	TGTGCCACGCGAAAGGGGCGGCGGAACACTGAAGCTTTCTTT	CATRKGRRNTEAFF
TRBD1	-	TRBV7-8	TRBJ2-7	TGTGCCAGCAGCCCATTGGGACAGTTAGTCTCCGAGCAGTACTTC	CASSPLGQLVSEQYF
-	-	TRBV10-2	TRBJ2-1	TGCGCCAGCAGGGACGGGGGTTTCAACAATGAGCAGTTCTTC	CASRDGGFNNEQFF
-	-	TRBV5-8	TRBJ1-1	TGTGCCAGCAGGCCCCCGGGGTTCATGAACACTGAAGCTTTCTTT	CASRPPGFMNTEAFF
-	-	TRBV29-1	TRBJ1-1	TGCAGCGTTGGGACAACGAACACTGAAGCTTTCTTT	CSVGTTNTEAFF
-	-	TRBV7-2	TRBJ2-5	TGTGCCAGCAGCTTGGAGGTATGGCCAACCCAAGAGACCCAGTACTTC	CASSLEVWPTQETQYF
-	-	TRBV9	TRBJ1-3	TGTGCCAGCAGCCCCACGAGGGGAAACACCATATATTTT	CASSPTRGNTIYF
-	-	TRBV5-6	TRBJ1-2	TGTGCCAGCAGCTTGACAGAGAACTATGGCTACACCTTC	CASSLTENYGYTF
-	-	TRBV2	TRBJ2-2	TGTGCCAGCAGTGGAGACATACCCGGGGAGCTGTTTTTT	CASSGDIPGELFF